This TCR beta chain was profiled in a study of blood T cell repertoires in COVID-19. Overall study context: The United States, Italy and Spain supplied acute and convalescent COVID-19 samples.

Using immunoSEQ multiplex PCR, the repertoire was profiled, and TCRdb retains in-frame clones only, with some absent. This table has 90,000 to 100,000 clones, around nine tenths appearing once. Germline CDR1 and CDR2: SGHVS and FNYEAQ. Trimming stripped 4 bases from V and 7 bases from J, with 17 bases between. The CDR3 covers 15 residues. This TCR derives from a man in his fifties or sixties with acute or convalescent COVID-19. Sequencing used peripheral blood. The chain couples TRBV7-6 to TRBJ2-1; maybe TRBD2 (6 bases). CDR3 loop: CASSSQTLRGNEQFF. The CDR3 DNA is TGTGCCAGCAGCTCCCAGACCCTTCGGGGGAATGAGCAGTTCTTC.